The 9 T cell receptor beta chains given below trace back to one sample, sequenced in a study of chemoradiotherapy in HPV16-positive cancers. Sequencing used immunoSEQ multiplex PCR; TCRdb keeps in-frame clones, though not all of them. Here the sample spans around 68,000 clones, about 90% being singletons. The sequences come from blood, collected from a patient who underwent chemoradiotherapy. The receptors shown here come from a human donor with HPV-associated anogenital cancer.

This clone was observed once. The gene calls are TRBV6-5 and TRBJ2-7, with D possibly being TRBD2 (6 bases). The CDR3 has 11 amino acids. Germline V gene lookup returns CDR1 MNHEY and CDR2 SVGAGI. The V end lost 6 bases, the J end lost 6 bases, and 9 bases lay between the germline ends. The CDR3 loop reads CASSTEGEQYF. The CDR3 DNA reads TGTGCCAGCAGCACGGAGGGCGAGCAGTACTTC.

V is TRBV14 and J is TRBJ1-3; D might be TRBD1 (5 bases). CDR1 is SGHDN and CDR2 is FVKESK in the germline V gene. Trimming removed 4 bases from V and 2 bases from J, with 15 bases in between. The CDR3 covers 16 residues. In DNA, the CDR3 is TGTGCCAGCAGCCGAAGTCAGGGAGGTCCTGGAAACACCATATATTTT. Protein product: CASSRSQGGPGNTIYF.

The V call is TRBV2, the J call TRBJ1-4; 7 bases line up with TRBD1. The CDR3 is made up of 15 amino acids. CDR1 is SNHLY, CDR2 FYNNEI, per germline. The V gene end was trimmed by 4 bases and the J gene end by 6 bases; junction bases not matched to a gene: 8. Written as DNA, the CDR3 is TGTGCCAGCAGTGTTGGGGGGCAGGGGGATGAAAAACTGTTTTTT. The encoded protein is CASSVGGQGDEKLFF. Using reference TRBV2 and TRBJ1-4 for the parts outside the CDR3, the full variable domain is EPEVTQTPSHQVTQMGQEVILRCVPISNHLYFYWYRQILGQKVEFLVSFYNNEISEKSEIFDDQFSVERPDGSNFTLKIRSTKLEDSAMYFCASSVGGQGDEKLFFGSGTQLSVL.

The chain links TRBV10-1 to TRBJ2-1; D call uncertain. V shed 5 bases and J shed 5 bases, with 13 bases lying between them. The CDR3 contains 14 residues. Germline assignment: CDR1 WNHNN and CDR2 SYGVQD (reference sequence). The CDR3 reads CASSHTGGNNEQFF. The DNA for the CDR3 is TGCGCCAGCAGTCACACGGGTGGAAACAATGAGCAGTTCTTC.

The chain has TRBV6-4 and TRBJ1-2; TRBD1 aligns across 8 bases. The CDR3 covers 16 residues. The junction had 11 bases not matched to a gene; V was cut back by 0 bases and J by 8 bases. From germline, CDR1 is MRHNA and CDR2 SNTAGT. This chain's CDR3 is CASSDSGTGLRGGYTF. The CDR3 nucleotides read TGTGCCAGCAGTGACTCCGGGACAGGCCTCCGTGGAGGCTACACCTTC.

The CDR3 DNA reads as TGTGCCAGCAGCTCTAGCGGGGGGGCCCCCAATGAGCAGTTCTTC. This gives the protein CASSSSGGAPNEQFF. This chain uses TRBV9 with TRBJ2-1, with 12 bases aligning to TRBD2. Germline CDR1 SGDLS, CDR2 YYNGEE. The CDR3 is 15 residues long. V was pared by 4 bases and J by 6 bases, with 5 bases of the junction left unmatched. Combining the CDR3 with reference TRBV9 and TRBJ2-1 gives the whole variable domain DSGVTQTPKHLITATGQRVTLRCSPRSGDLSVYWYQQSLDQGLQFLIQYYNGEERAKGNILERFSAQQFPDLHSELNLSSLELGDSALYFCASSSSGGAPNEQFFGPGTRLTVL.

CDR3 sequence (DNA): TGTGCCACTCAGGGGGGGCAGACTGAAGCTTTCTTT. This codes for CATQGGQTEAFF. The chain joins TRBV10-3 to TRBJ1-1; 7 positions match TRBD1. The CDR3 is 12 residues long. The V gene's germline CDR1 is ENHRY and CDR2 SYGVKD. Losses at the gene ends were 10 bases for V and 5 bases for J; bases not matched to a gene: 7.

This CDR3 reads CASSLGAGRSYEQYF. CDR3 bases: TGTGCCAGCAGCCTAGGCGCAGGCCGCTCCTACGAGCAGTACTTC. The gene calls are TRBV7-9 and TRBJ2-7, with no clear D. Germline V CDR1 and CDR2: SEHNR, FQNEAQ (reference sequence). Between the trimmed V and J ends, which lost 5 bases and 0 bases, there was a span of 14 bases. The CDR3 has 15 residues.

The chain couples TRBV21-1 to TRBJ2-1; the tabulated D call, TRBD2, remains unverified against the DNA. TRBV21-1 represents a pseudogene. This CDR3 has 14 residues. The CDR3 spells CASTWRAIYNEQFF. The CDR3 region has the DNA TGTGCCAGCACCTGGAGGGCGATCTACAATGAGCAGTTCTTC.